The 3 T cell receptor beta chains given below trace back to one sample, sequenced in a study of blood T cell repertoires in COVID-19. TCRdb keeps only in-frame clones here, not all; method: immunoSEQ multiplex PCR. This sample has around 250,000 clones, with about 87% found just once. Material: PBMCs or T cells enriched from blood (not recorded which). The receptors originated from a woman between 40 and 55 years old who had been exposed to COVID-19.

This clone has a handful of counts. V is TRBV21-1 and J is TRBJ2-7; the DNA was not compared with TRBD1, the D call given in the table. TRBV21-1 has pseudogene status. The CDR3 loop spans 15 amino acids. CDR3 DNA: TGTGCCAGCAGCATAGGGGCTGGGACAGGGTACGAGCAGTACTTC. Its translation is CASSIGAGTGYEQYF.

The chain has TRBV11-2 and TRBJ2-6, with a weak D call TRBD1 (6 bases). The CDR3 spans 19 residues. Germline-derived CDR1 and CDR2 are SGHAT and FQNNGV. V was cut by 2 bases and J by 1 base, with 18 bases left in between. CDR3 region: CASSLFPRGSHSGANVLTF. CDR3 sequence (DNA): TGTGCCAGCAGCTTATTCCCCAGGGGCTCCCATTCTGGGGCCAACGTCCTGACTTTC.

The chain recombines TRBV6-2 or TRBV6-3 with TRBJ2-4; tentative D call: TRBD2 (6 bases). Germline CDR1 reads MNHEY; CDR2 reads SVGEGT. The CDR3 spans 15 residues. The V gene lost 0 bases and the J gene lost 4 bases, with 10 bases spanning the gap. The CDR3 reads CASSYSGTRKNIQYF. The CDR3 nucleotides are TGTGCCAGCAGTTACTCTGGGACTCGGAAAAACATTCAGTACTTC.